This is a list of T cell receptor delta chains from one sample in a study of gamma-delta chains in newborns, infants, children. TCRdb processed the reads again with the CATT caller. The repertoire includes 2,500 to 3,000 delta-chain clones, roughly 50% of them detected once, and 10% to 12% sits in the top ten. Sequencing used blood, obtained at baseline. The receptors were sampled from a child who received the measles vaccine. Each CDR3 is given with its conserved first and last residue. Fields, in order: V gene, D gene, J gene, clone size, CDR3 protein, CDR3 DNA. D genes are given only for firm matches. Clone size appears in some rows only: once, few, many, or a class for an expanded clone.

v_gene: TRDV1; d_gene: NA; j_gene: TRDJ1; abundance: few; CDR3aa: CALGELGGLYTDKLIF; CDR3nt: TGTGCTCTTGGGGAATTAGGGGGACTGTACACCGATAAACTCATCTTT
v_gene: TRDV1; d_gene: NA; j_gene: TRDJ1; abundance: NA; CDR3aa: CALGAEPFLLRAGGFGTDKLIF; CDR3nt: TGTGCTCTTGGGGCGGAACCCTTCCTACTTCGTGCTGGGGGATTCGGGACCGATAAACTCATCTTT
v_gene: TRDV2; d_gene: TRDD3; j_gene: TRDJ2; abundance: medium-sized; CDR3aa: CACDNLGDTPAQLFF; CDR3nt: TGTGCCTGTGACAACCTGGGGGATACGCCAGCACAACTCTTCTTT
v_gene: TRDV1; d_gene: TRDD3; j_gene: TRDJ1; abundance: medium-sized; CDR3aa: CALGVASPLYWGIRSNTDKLIF; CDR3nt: TGTGCTCTTGGGGTTGCTTCCCCACTTTACTGGGGGATACGCTCAAACACCGATAAACTCATCTTT
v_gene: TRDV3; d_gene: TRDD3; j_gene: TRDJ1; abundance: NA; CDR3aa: CAFLATRYWGTDKLIF; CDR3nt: TGTGCCTTTCTGGCTACAAGGTACTGGGGGACCGATAAACTCATCTTT
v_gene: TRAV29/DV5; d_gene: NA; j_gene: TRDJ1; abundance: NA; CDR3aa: CSVLLCSKLGGSYPGTGGSRLYTDKLIF; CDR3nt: NA
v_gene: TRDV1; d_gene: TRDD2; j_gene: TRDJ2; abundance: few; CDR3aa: CALGSPLPTVLETLTAQLFF; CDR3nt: TGTGCTCTTGGGTCACCCCTTCCTACAGTTCTGGAGACTTTGACAGCACAACTCTTCTTT
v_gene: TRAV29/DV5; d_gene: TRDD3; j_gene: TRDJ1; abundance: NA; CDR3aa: CAASNFGGGYPHTDKLIF; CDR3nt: TGTGCAGCAAGCAACTTCGGTGGGGGATACCCCCACACCGATAAACTCATCTTT
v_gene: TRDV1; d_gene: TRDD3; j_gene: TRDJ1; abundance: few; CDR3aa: CALGGNNWGITDKLIF; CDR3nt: TGTGCTCTTGGGGGCAACAACTGGGGGATAACCGATAAACTCATCTTT
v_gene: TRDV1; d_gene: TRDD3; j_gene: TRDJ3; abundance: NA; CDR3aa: CALGERGILRSWDTRQMFF; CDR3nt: TGTGCTCTTGGGGAACGGGGGATACTCAGGTCCTGGGACACCCGACAGATGTTTTTC
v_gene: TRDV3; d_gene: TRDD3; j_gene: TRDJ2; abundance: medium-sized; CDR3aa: CAFRSLNYWGILVTAQLFF; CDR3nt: TGTGCCTTTCGATCGCTTAATTACTGGGGGATACTGGTGACAGCACAACTCTTCTTT